This TCR beta chain was observed in a study of technical replicates of blood from several donors. The V and J ends lost 0 bases and 1 base, in that order; junction bases with no gene match: 2. The germline CDR1 and CDR2 sequences are LNHNV and YYDKDF (reference sequence). This CDR3 is 15 amino acids long. TCRdb's copy holds only in-frame clones and misses some; the assay was immunoSEQ multiplex PCR. The repertoire holds tens of thousands of clones, with around 94% as singletons. This TCR was recovered from a human donor in good health. This chain joins TRBV15 and TRBJ2-7; TRBD2 aligns across 8 bases. The sequencing sample was made of T cells isolated from PBMCs. This chain's CDR3 is CATSREGGRSYEQYF. CDR3 nucleotides: TGTGCCACCAGCAGAGAAGGCGGGAGGTCCTACGAGCAGTACTTC.